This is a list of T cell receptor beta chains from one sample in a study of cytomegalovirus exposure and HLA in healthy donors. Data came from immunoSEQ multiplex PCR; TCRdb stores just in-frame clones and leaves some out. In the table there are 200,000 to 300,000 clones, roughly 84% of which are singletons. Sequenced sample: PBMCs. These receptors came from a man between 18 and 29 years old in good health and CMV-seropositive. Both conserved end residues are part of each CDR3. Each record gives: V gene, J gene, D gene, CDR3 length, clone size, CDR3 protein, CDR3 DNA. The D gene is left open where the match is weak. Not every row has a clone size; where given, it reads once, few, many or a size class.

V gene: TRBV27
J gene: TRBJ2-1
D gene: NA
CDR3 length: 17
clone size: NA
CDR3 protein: CASSLFGGGAAYNEQFF
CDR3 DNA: TGTGCCAGCAGTTTATTCGGAGGGGGTGCGGCGTACAATGAGCAGTTCTTC

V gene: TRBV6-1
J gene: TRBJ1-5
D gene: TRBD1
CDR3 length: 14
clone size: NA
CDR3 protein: CASNDRGLNQPQHF
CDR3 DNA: TGTGCCAGCAACGACAGGGGGCTCAATCAGCCCCAGCATTTT

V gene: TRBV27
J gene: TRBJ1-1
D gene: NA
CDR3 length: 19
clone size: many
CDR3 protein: CASSLGSPGRSLLNTEAFF
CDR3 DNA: TGTGCCAGCAGTTTAGGGAGTCCGGGACGGAGTTTACTGAACACTGAAGCTTTCTTT

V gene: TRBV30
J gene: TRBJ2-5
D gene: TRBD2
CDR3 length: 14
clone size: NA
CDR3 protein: CAWSAGLAGETQYF
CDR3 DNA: TGTGCCTGGAGTGCCGGACTAGCGGGAGAGACCCAGTACTTC

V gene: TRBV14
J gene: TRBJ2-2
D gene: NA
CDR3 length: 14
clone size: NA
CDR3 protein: CASSQVVSSGELFF
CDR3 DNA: TGTGCCAGCAGCCAAGTCGTATCGTCCGGGGAGCTGTTTTTT

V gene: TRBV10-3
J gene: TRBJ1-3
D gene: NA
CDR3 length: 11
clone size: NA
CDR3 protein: CAIGSGNTIYF
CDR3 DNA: TGTGCCATCGGGTCTGGAAACACCATATATTTT

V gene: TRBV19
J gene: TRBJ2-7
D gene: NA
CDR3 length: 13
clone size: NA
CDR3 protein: CASSIQSEHEQYF
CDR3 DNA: TGTGCCAGTAGTATCCAATCGGAACACGAGCAGTACTTC

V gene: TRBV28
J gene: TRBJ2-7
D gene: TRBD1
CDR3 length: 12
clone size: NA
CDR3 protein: CATRGTGIRLYF
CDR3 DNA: TGTGCCACCCGGGGGACAGGGATTAGACTGTACTTC

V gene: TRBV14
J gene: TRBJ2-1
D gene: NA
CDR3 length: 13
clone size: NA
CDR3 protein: CASSQDQRVSQFF
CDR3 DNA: TGTGCCAGCAGCCAAGATCAAAGGGTCTCACAGTTCTTC

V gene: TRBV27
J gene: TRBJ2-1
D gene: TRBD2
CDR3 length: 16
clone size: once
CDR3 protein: CASSLRDQAGYNEQFF
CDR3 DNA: TGTGCCAGCAGTCTCCGGGACCAAGCGGGGTACAATGAGCAGTTCTTC

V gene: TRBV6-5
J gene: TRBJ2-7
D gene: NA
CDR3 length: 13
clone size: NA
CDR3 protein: CASSYARGNEQYF
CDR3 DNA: TGTGCCAGCAGTTACGCCAGGGGAAACGAGCAGTACTTC

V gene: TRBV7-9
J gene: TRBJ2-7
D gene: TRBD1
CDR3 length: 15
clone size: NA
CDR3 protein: CASSEEQGAPYEQYF
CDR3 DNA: TGTGCCAGCAGCGAAGAACAGGGGGCCCCCTACGAGCAGTACTTC